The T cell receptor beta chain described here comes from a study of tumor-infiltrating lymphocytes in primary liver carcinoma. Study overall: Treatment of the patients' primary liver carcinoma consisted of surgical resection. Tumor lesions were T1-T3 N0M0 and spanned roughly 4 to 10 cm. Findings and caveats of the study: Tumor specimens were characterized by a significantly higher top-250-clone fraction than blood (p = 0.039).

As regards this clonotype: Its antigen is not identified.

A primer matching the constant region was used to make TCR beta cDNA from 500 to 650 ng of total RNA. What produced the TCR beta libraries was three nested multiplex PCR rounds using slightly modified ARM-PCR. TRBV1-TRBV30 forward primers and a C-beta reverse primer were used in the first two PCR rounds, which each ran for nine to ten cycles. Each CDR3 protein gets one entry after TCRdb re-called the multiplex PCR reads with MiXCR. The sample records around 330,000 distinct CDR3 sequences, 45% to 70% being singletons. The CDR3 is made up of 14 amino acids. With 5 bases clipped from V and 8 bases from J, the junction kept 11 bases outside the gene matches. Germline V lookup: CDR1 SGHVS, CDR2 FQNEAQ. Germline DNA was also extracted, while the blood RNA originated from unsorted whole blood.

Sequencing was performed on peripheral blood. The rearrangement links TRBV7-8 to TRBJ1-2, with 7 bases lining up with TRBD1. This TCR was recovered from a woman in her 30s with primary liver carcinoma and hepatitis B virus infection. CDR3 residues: CASSRRVPGGGYTF. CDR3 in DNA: TGTGCCAGCAGCAGGAGGGTCCCAGGGGGGGGCTACACCTTC.